This T cell receptor (beta chain) was captured by sequencing in a study of cytomegalovirus exposure and HLA in healthy donors. Study-wide results and limits: An analysis done earlier found most TCR beta V segments productive about 90% or about 30% of the time. TRBV6-2, TRBV6-3 and some other V segments were unresolvable in 87-base-pair reads.

Trimming removed 5 bases from V and 5 bases from J; junction bases left unmatched: 7. This CDR3 contains 14 residues. CDR1 and CDR2 from the germline V gene are SGHRS and YFSETQ. Remarks on this clone: No antigen is known for it.

PCR was performed using 60 Vbeta and 13 Jbeta primers. Produced via immunoSEQ multiplex PCR; TCRdb's table is partial and in-frame only. The sample records 150,000 to 200,000 clones, around 79% being singletons. The sample comprised PBMCs. This receptor was identified in a man aged 35-49 years in good health and CMV-seropositive. The chain has TRBV5-1 and TRBJ2-5, with 9 bases matching TRBD1. The CDR3 sequence is CASREQGARETQYF. CDR3 DNA sequence: TGCGCCAGCAGAGAACAGGGGGCTAGGGAGACCCAGTACTTC. Full variable domain (outside the CDR3, taken from reference TRBV5-1 and TRBJ2-5): KAGVTQTPRYLIKTRGQQVTLSCSPISGHRSVSWYQQTPGQGLQFLFEYFSETQRNKGNFPGRFSGRQFSNSRSEMNVSTLELGDSALYLCASREQGARETQYFGPGTRLLVL.